The 20 T cell receptor beta chains below come from one sample, sequenced in a study of T cell repertoires in cytomegalovirus infection. TCRdb re-analysed the reads in MiXCR, keeping a single row per CDR3 protein. This sample has about 530,000 distinct CDR3 sequences, with 26% found just once. Sequenced material: PBMCs. The source is a human donor in good health (CMV status not recorded). Some clones in this sample may be carry-over from other donors' samples.

This clonotype was counted at least ten times. The chain employs TRBV18 and TRBJ2-5, with D unresolved. Germline assignment: CDR1 KGHSH and CDR2 LQKENI. The length of the CDR3 is 11 residues. Trimming cost V 8 bases and J 3 bases, with 7 bases left between them. CDR3 in DNA: TGTGCCAGCAGCCCAAAAGAGACCCAGTACTTC. Its protein is CASSPKETQYF.

The chain couples TRBV3-1 to TRBJ2-3; D unclear. The CDR3 loop spans 13 amino acids. Trimming removed 3 bases at V and 10 bases at J, with 14 bases between. The germline V gene has CDR1 LGHDT and CDR2 YNNKEL (reference sequence). CDR3 in amino acids: CASSQTTAGAQYF. CDR3 bases: TGTGCCAGCAGCCAGACGACGGCCGGAGCGCAGTATTTT.

The gene calls are TRBV20-1 and TRBJ2-5; 10 nucleotides line up with TRBD2. V gave up 5 bases and J gave up 5 bases; unmatched junction bases: 14. CDR3 length: 16 amino acids. The V gene's germline CDR1 is DFQATT and CDR2 SNEGSKA (reference sequence). CDR3 nucleotides: TGCAGTGCTGAAGTTGATATAGCGGGAGGTGGGGAGACCCAGTACTTC. Amino acid sequence: CSAEVDIAGGGETQYF.

The gene calls are TRBV12-3 or TRBV12-4 and TRBJ2-5; the match to TRBD2 covers 9 bases. With 5 bases clipped from V and 9 bases from J, the junction kept 13 bases outside the gene matches. CDR3 size: 15 residues. CDR3 bases: TGTGCCAGCAGTCCCTATTCGCTAGCGGGAAATTCCCAGTACTTC. Encoded protein: CASSPYSLAGNSQYF.

The gene calls are TRBV20-1 and TRBJ1-5; tentatively, D is TRBD1 (6 bases). Trimming stripped 1 base from V and 7 bases from J, with 14 bases between. The CDR3 is made up of 14 amino acids. Germline loops: CDR1 DFQATT, CDR2 SNEGSKA (reference sequence). Written as DNA, the CDR3 is TGCAGTGCTAGAGCGCCCCAGGGGCGACAGCCCCAGCATTTT. The encoded protein is CSARAPQGRQPQHF.

Only a few counts were recorded for this clonotype. Mismatch with germline at one junction end may stem from a read error. V and J are TRBV7-7 and TRBJ1-1, with unresolved D. The CDR3 has 14 residues. CDR1 and CDR2 (germline): SSHAT, FNYEAQ (reference sequence). The CDR3 sequence: CASSPTDGSSEAFF. CDR3 sequence (DNA): TGTGCTAGCAGCCCCACGGATGGCAGTTCTGAAGCTTTCTTT.

This clonotype was counted between two and nine times. J is TRBJ1-5 and V is TRBV30; the D is unclear. Between the trimmed V and J ends, which lost 0 bases and 0 bases, there was a span of 9 bases. Germline-derived CDR1 and CDR2 are GTSNPN and SVGIG (reference sequence). CDR3 length: 15 amino acids. The chain's CDR3 is CAWSVQGNSNQPQHF. The CDR3 DNA sequence: TGTGCCTGGAGTGTACAAGGGAATAGCAATCAGCCCCAGCATTTT.

V and J are TRBV4-1 and TRBJ1-6; 10 bases map to TRBD1. The CDR3 is 16 residues long. The V and J ends lost 3 bases and 8 bases, in that order; junction bases with no gene match: 7. Germline V lookup: CDR1 MGHRA, CDR2 YSYEKL. CDR3 in amino acids: CASSQRQGAAHSPLHF. CDR3 nucleotides: TGCGCCAGCAGCCAGAGACAGGGGGCGGCCCATTCACCCCTCCACTTT.

This clonotype occurred a few times. The rearrangement links TRBV7-2 to TRBJ2-2; D unclear. The germline V and J ends were trimmed by 5 bases and 4 bases, with 8 bases remaining between them. The CDR3 contains 13 residues. The germline V gene has CDR1 SGHTA and CDR2 FQGNSA. The CDR3 nucleotides read TGTGCCAGCAGCCCTCCGGGCACCGGGGAGCTGTTTTTT. Residues: CASSPPGTGELFF.

This chain connects TRBV12-3 or TRBV12-4 to TRBJ2-7; D not resolved. The CDR3 covers 14 residues. V was pared by 3 bases and J by 6 bases, with 15 bases between. The CDR3 DNA is TGTGCCAGCAGTTTTGCGGTCATGGCATCCGAGCAGTACTTC. Translated, it gives CASSFAVMASEQYF.

The gene calls are TRBV12-3 or TRBV12-4 and TRBJ2-4; 7 nucleotides align to TRBD1. V shed 5 bases and J 5 bases; nucleotides not matched to a gene: 6. This CDR3 has 14 amino acids. The CDR3 bases are TGTGCCAGCAGTACCCGGGACAGAGAAAACATTCAGTACTTC. Protein sequence: CASSTRDRENIQYF.

The CDR3 loop is CASSLGAGSVAKNIQYF. The CDR3 DNA follows: TGCGCCAGCAGCTTGGGAGCAGGCAGCGTAGCCAAAAACATTCAGTACTTC. This chain links TRBV5-1 with TRBJ2-4; D unclear. Germline V gene lookup returns CDR1 SGHRS and CDR2 YFSETQ. V lost 0 bases and J 0 bases, leaving 13 bases between the germline ends. CDR3 length: 17 residues.

The V and J genes are TRBV7-8 and TRBJ2-5, with D uncertain. The CDR3 runs 13 residues. Trimming cost V 4 bases and J 2 bases, with 8 bases left between them. In germline, CDR1 is SGHVS, CDR2 FQNEAQ. The CDR3 DNA follows: TGTGCCAGCAGCTACGAGACTCAAGAGACCCAGTACTTC. Encoded protein: CASSYETQETQYF.

This chain uses TRBV7-9 with TRBJ2-6; D perhaps matches TRBD2 (5 bases). This CDR3 spans 16 amino acids. V was shortened by 0 bases and J by 1 base, with 7 bases between the two germline ends. CDR1 is SEHNR and CDR2 is FQNEAQ in the germline V gene (reference sequence). CDR3 nucleotides: TGTGCCAGCAGCTTAGCGGTAGCGTCTGGGGCCAACGTCCTGACTTTC. Residues: CASSLAVASGANVLTF.

The table lists this clonotype with a few counts. The rearrangement links TRBV4-1 to TRBJ2-7; a weak D match, TRBD2 (7 bases). V gave up 0 bases and J gave up 0 bases, with 15 bases separating them. Germline-derived CDR1 and CDR2 are MGHRA and YSYEKL. The CDR3 consists of 17 residues. CDR3 nucleotides: TGCGCCAGCAGCCAAGATCCTCCGGGGGGCAGCTCCTACGAGCAGTACTTC. This sequence encodes CASSQDPPGGSSYEQYF.

A few counts support this clonotype. The chain uses TRBV29-1 and TRBJ1-1; no firm D call. The CDR3 contains 10 residues. From germline, CDR1 is SQVTM and CDR2 ANQGSEA. V was cut by 8 bases and J by 4 bases, with 8 bases left in between. CDR3 sequence (DNA): TGCAGCCTCGGAGTCACTGAAGCTTTCTTT. Translating gives CSLGVTEAFF.

J is TRBJ1-2 and V is TRBV7-9; D call uncertain. Trimming shortened V by 1 base and J by 7 bases, and 10 bases separated the two germline ends. There are 13 residues in the CDR3. Germline CDR1 and CDR2: SEHNR and FQNEAQ (reference sequence). The CDR3 protein is CASSLEADAGYTF. CDR3 nucleotide sequence: TGTGCCAGCAGCTTAGAGGCAGATGCTGGCTACACCTTC.

This clonotype showed up just a few times. J is TRBJ1-2 and V is TRBV4-2; D uncertain. The CDR3 runs to 16 residues. Trimming took 1 base from V and 4 from J, leaving 16 bases between them. CDR1 LGHNA and CDR2 YNFKEQ come from the germline V gene. This CDR3 is CASSQVRPDVIYGYTF. CDR3 bases: TGTGCCAGCAGCCAAGTCCGCCCCGACGTGATCTATGGCTACACCTTC.

A word on this clonotype: One junction end does not reproduce the germline sequence, and a read error may be involved. This chain joins TRBV12-3 or TRBV12-4 and TRBJ1-1; 9 positions match TRBD1. The CDR3 is 16 amino acids. The CDR3 loop is CASSFGRTGVRFEAYF. The CDR3 nucleotides read TGTGCCAGCAGTTTCGGAAGGACAGGGGTCCGATTCGAAGCTTACTTT.

The chain is built from TRBV6-2 or TRBV6-3 and TRBJ1-5, with TRBD1 matching over 8 bases. The CDR3 spans 14 residues. CDR1 and CDR2 from the germline V gene are MNHEY and SVGEGT. V shed 6 bases, J shed 6 bases, and the junction held 7 bases outside the gene matches. CDR3 sequence reads: CASSDRGAGQPQHF. The CDR3, as DNA: TGTGCCAGCAGCGACAGGGGCGCAGGTCAGCCCCAGCATTTT.